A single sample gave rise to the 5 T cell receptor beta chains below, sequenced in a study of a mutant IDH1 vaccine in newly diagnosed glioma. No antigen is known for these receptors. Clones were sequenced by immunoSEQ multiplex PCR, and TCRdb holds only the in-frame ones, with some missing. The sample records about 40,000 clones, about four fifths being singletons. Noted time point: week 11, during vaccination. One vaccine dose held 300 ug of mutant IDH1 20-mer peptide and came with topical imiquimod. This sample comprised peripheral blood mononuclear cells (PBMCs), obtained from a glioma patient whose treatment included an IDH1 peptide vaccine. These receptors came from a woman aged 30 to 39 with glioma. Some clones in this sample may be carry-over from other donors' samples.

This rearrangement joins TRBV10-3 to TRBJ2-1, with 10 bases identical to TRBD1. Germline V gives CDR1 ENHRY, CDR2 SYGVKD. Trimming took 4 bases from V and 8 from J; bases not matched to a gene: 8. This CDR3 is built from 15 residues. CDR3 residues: CAISARQGARDEQFF. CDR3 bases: TGTGCCATCAGTGCACGACAGGGGGCTAGGGATGAGCAGTTCTTC.

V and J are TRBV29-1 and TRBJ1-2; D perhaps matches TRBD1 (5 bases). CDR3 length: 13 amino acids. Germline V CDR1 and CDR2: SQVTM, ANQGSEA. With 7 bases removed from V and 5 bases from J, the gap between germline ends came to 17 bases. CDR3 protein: CSAEGLRLYGYTF. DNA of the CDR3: TGCAGCGCTGAGGGACTGAGACTTTATGGCTACACCTTC.

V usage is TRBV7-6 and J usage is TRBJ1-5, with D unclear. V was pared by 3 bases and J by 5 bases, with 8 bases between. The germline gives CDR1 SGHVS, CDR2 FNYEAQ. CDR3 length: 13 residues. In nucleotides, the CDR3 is TGTGCCAGCAGCTTGGAGACGGATCAGCCCCAGCATTTT. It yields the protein CASSLETDQPQHF.

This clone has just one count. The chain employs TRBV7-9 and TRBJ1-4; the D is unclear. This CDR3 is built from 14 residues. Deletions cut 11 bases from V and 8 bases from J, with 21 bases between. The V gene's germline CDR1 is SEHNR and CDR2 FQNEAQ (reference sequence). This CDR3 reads CALRGMAGLEKLFF. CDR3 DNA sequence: TGTGCCCTTCGCGGGATGGCAGGATTAGAAAAACTGTTTTTT.

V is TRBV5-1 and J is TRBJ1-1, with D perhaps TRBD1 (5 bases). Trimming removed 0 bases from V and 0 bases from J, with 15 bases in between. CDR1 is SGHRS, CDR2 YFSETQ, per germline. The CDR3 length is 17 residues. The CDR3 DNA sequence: TGCGCCAGCAGCTTGGCATTTGGACACTTCATGAACACTGAAGCTTTCTTT. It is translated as CASSLAFGHFMNTEAFF.